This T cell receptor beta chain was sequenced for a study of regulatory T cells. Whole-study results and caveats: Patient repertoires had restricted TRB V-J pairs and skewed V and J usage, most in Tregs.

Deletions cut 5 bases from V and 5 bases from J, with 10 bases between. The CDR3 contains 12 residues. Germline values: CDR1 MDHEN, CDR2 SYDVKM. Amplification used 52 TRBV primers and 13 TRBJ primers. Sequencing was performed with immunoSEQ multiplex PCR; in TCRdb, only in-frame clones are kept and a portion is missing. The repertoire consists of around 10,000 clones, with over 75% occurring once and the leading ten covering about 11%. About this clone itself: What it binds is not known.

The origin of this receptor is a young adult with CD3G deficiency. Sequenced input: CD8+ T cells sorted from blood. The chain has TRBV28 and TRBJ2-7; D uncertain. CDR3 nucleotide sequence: TGTGCCAGCAGTCCAGACACCCACGAGCAGTACTTC. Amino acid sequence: CASSPDTHEQYF.